The 6 T cell receptor beta chains listed next were all sequenced from one sample in a study of blood T cell repertoires in COVID-19. Only in-frame clones appear in the TCRdb table, and some are missing; sequencing was by immunoSEQ multiplex PCR. Among 250,000 to 300,000 clones listed, about nine tenths were seen once. Material for sequencing was peripheral blood. The receptor set was obtained from a woman in her forties or fifties who had recovered from COVID-19.

CDR3 DNA: TGTGCCAGCAGCCCTATGCGGGGGCGGAACACTGAAGCTTTCTTT. Residues: CASSPMRGRNTEAFF. The chain carries TRBV7-8 and TRBJ1-1; a weak D match, TRBD1 (6 bases). In germline, CDR1 is SGHVS, CDR2 FQNEAQ. The V end was cut by 5 bases, the J end by 1 base, with 14 bases between. This CDR3 has 15 residues.

The genes are TRBV18 and TRBJ1-1; D remains ambiguous. The V end lost 2 bases, the J end lost 2 bases, and 6 bases lay between the germline ends. The CDR3 is made up of 13 amino acids. In germline, CDR1 is KGHSH, CDR2 LQKENI. The CDR3 sequence: CASSPVTNTEAFF. The CDR3 region has the DNA TGTGCCAGCTCACCAGTTACTAACACTGAAGCTTTCTTT.

This clone was recorded once. As DNA, the CDR3 is TGTGCCAGCAGCGGACAGAATAACTATGGCTACACCTTC. This codes for CASSGQNNYGYTF. This rearrangement joins TRBV12-3 or TRBV12-4 to TRBJ1-2; possible D gene TRBD1, 6 bases. This CDR3 contains 13 residues. Between the trimmed V and J ends, which lost 6 bases and 1 base, there was a span of 9 bases.

The chain recombines TRBV11-1 with TRBJ2-7, with D possibly matching TRBD1 (6 bases). CDR1 and CDR2 (germline): SGHAT, FQDESV (reference sequence). V shed 3 bases and J shed 5 bases, with 11 bases lying between them. The CDR3 contains 13 residues. CDR3 DNA sequence: TGTGCCAGCAGCTTTAACAGGGCCGACGAGCAGTACTTC. This gives the protein CASSFNRADEQYF.

The chain couples TRBV5-4 to TRBJ2-1, with 9 positions matching TRBD1. Unmatched junction bases numbered 6, after V lost 0 bases and J lost 8 bases. The CDR3 is made up of 15 amino acids. Germline V gene sequence: CDR1 SGHNT, CDR2 YYREEE (reference sequence). The CDR3 sequence is CASSLARQGGYEQFF. The CDR3, as DNA: TGTGCCAGCAGCTTGGCAAGACAGGGGGGGTATGAGCAGTTCTTC.

V and J are TRBV6-5 and TRBJ1-5; D is ambiguous. Germline V gene sequence: CDR1 MNHEY, CDR2 SVGAGI. The CDR3 length is 14 residues. Between the trimmed V and J ends, which lost 6 bases and 3 bases, there was a span of 12 bases. This CDR3 is CASSFQASNQPQHF. Written as DNA, the CDR3 is TGTGCCAGCAGCTTCCAGGCGTCCAATCAGCCCCAGCATTTT.